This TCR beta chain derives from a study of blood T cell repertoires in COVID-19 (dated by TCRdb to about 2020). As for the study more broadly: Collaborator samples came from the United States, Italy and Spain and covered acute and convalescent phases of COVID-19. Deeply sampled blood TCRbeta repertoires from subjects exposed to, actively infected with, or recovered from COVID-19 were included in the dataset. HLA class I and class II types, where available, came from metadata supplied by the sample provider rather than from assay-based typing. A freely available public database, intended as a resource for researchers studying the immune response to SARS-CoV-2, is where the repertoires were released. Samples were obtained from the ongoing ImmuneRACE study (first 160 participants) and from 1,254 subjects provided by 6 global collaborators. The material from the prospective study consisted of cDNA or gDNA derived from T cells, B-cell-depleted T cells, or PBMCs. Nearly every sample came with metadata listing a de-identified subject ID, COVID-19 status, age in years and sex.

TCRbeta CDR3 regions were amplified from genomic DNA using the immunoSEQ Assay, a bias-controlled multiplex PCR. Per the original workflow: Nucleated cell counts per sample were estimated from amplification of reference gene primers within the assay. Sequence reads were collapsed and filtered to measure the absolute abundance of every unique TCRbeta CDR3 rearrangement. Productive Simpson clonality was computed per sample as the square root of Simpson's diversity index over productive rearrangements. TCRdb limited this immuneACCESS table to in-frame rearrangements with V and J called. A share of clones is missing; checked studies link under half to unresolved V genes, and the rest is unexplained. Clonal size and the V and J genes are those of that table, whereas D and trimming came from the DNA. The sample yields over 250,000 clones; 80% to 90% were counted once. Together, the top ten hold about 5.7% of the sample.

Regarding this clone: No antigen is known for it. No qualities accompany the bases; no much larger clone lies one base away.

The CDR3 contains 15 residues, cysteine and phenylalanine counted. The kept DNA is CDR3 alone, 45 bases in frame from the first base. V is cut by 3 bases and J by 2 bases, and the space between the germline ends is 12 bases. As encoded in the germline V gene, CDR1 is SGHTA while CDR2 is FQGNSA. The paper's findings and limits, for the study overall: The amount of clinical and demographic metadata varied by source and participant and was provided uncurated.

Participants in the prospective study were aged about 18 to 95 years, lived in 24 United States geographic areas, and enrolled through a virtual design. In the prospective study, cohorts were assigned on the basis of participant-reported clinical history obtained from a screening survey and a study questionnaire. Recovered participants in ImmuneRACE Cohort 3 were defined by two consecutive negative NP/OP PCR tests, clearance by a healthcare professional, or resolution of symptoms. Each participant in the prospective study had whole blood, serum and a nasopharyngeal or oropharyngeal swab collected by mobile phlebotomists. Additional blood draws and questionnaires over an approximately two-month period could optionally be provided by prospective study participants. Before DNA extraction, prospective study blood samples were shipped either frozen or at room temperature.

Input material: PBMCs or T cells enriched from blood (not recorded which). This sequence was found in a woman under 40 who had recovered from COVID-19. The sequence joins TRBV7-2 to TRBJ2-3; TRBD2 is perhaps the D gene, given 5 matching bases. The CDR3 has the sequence CASSFSGTPTDTQYF. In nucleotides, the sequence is TGTGCCAGCAGCTTCAGCGGTACTCCCACAGATACGCAGTATTTT. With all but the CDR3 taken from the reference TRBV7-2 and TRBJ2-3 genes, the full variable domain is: GAGVSQSPSNKVTEKGKDVELRCDPISGHTALYWYRQSLGQGLEFLIYFQGNSAPDKSGLPSDRFSAERTGGSVSTLTIQRTQQEDSAVYLCASSFSGTPTDTQYFGPGTRLTVL.